Below, 11 T cell receptor beta chains from the same sample are listed, as sequenced in a study of T cells in Graves' hyperthyroidism and ophthalmopathy. Using RNA transcripts as the source, TCR beta CDR3 regions were amplified. A first-round RT-PCR of the TCR CDR3 used the HTBI primer set. MiXCR, run by TCRdb on the multiplex PCR reads, gives a single entry per CDR3 protein. The data hold hundreds of thousands of distinct CDR3 sequences, with 19% observed a single time. Sequencing used blood. The receptors here all came from a woman between 18 and 29 years old with Graves' hyperthyroidism.

This clonotype was found many times. This chain connects TRBV29-1 to TRBJ2-7, with D unresolved. The CDR3 loop spans 12 amino acids. The ends were cut back, 8 bases at V and 2 bases at J, with 13 bases in the middle. CDR1 is SQVTM, CDR2 ANQGSEA, per germline. The CDR3 sequence is CSPCGRPYEQYF. The CDR3 bases are TGCAGCCCCTGTGGGCGTCCCTACGAGCAGTACTTC.

This clonotype showed up many times. The chain is built from TRBV13 and TRBJ2-7; no definite D call. V was cut by 1 base and J by 5 bases, with 12 bases left in between. The CDR3 sequence is 14 residues long. Per the germline V gene, CDR1 is PRHDT and CDR2 is FYEKMQ (reference sequence). CDR3 DNA: TGTGCCAGCAGCTTAGCGGGTAGGATTAACGAGCAGTACTTC. Its protein product is CASSLAGRINEQYF. Combining the CDR3 with reference TRBV13 and TRBJ2-7 gives the whole variable domain AAGVIQSPRHLIKEKRETATLKCYPIPRHDTVYWYQQGPGQDPQFLISFYEKMQSDKGSIPDRFSAQQFSDYHSELNMSSLELGDSALYFCASSLAGRINEQYFGPGTRLTVT.

The genes are TRBV12-3 or TRBV12-4 and TRBJ2-5; D is possibly TRBD1 (6 bases). Trimming shortened V by 3 bases and J by 9 bases, and 20 bases separated the two germline ends. CDR3 length equals 15 residues. The CDR3 DNA follows: TGTGCCAGCAGTTTCCTGGGACACCCAGGGTTTGCCCAGTACTTC. Translating it yields CASSFLGHPGFAQYF.

This clonotype appeared many times. The V call is TRBV10-1, the J call TRBJ2-2; D gene ambiguous. This CDR3 has 17 residues. Germline-derived CDR1 and CDR2 are WNHNN and SYGVQD (reference sequence). The germline V and J ends were trimmed by 0 bases and 0 bases, with 11 bases remaining between them. The chain's CDR3 is CASSESSAATNTGELFF. The CDR3 region has the DNA TGCGCCAGCAGTGAGTCCTCCGCGGCAACGAACACCGGGGAGCTGTTTTTT.

The chain has TRBV3-1 and TRBJ2-2, with D tentatively TRBD1 or TRBD2 (5 bases each). CDR1 and CDR2 (germline): LGHDT, YNNKEL (reference sequence). Deletions cut 1 base from V and 7 bases from J, with 16 bases between. The length of the CDR3 is 16 residues. The CDR3 region is CASSQAQRGGGGELFF. The CDR3 DNA reads as TGTGCCAGCAGCCAAGCCCAGAGGGGCGGCGGCGGGGAGCTGTTTTTT.

This clonotype was detected many times. The chain has TRBV20-1 and TRBJ1-2; a weak D match, TRBD1 (6 bases). From germline, CDR1 is DFQATT and CDR2 SNEGSKA (reference sequence). V lost 8 bases to trimming and J lost 7 bases, with 20 bases between them. The CDR3 covers 13 residues. CDR3 in amino acids: CSMPSGDFSGYTF. The CDR3 nucleotides read TGCAGTATGCCATCAGGGGATTTTAGTGGCTACACCTTC.

In this sample, this clonotype turned up once. The conserved phenylalanine or tryptophan is not found at the CDR3 terminus, so this likely reflects a read error. No DNA is shown, since the ends of the CDR3 on it are uncertain; the CDR3 is the one TCRdb lists. This chain joins TRBV12-3 or TRBV12-4 and TRBJ2-2; no DNA check was done on the table's D call, TRBD1. The CDR3 has 17 residues if both end residues are counted. CDR3 amino acids: CASSLGQGGGNAGELCL.

This clonotype was seen many times. This sequence joins TRBV11-3 and TRBJ2-2, with 7 bases lining up with TRBD1. The CDR3 length is 15 residues. Trimming removed 6 bases from V and 4 bases from J; junction bases left unmatched: 8. Germline values: CDR1 SGHNT, CDR2 YENEEA. The CDR3 DNA sequence: TGTGCCAGCAGTCGACAGGGCCACATCACCGGGGAGCTGTTTTTT. Translated, it gives CASSRQGHITGELFF.

This clonotype was counted many times. The V gene is TRBV27, the J gene TRBJ1-2; D gene ambiguous. The CDR3 contains 13 residues. V was cut by 2 bases and J by 2 bases, with 6 bases left in between. Germline CDR1 MNHEY, CDR2 SMNVEV (reference sequence). The CDR3, as DNA: TGTGCCAGCAGTTTAACAACGAACTATGGCTACACCTTC. This sequence encodes CASSLTTNYGYTF.

This clonotype was seen many times. The genes are TRBV24-1 and TRBJ2-5; D might be TRBD1 (5 bases). Trimming stripped 0 bases from V and 5 bases from J, with 27 bases between. CDR3 size: 20 residues. The germline V gene encodes CDR1 KGHDR and CDR2 SFDVKD. The CDR3 nucleotides read TGTGCCACCAGTGATTTGAGTGTTGGGGCCAGCCCCACGGCGGTTGAGACCCAGTACTTC. This encodes CATSDLSVGASPTAVETQYF.

This rearrangement joins TRBV29-1 to TRBJ1-2; D is undetermined. Germline-derived CDR1 and CDR2 are SQVTM and ANQGSEA. Trimming stripped 4 bases from V and 6 bases from J, with 6 bases between. The CDR3 runs 10 residues. CDR3 region: CSVGSDGYTF. The DNA of the CDR3 is TGCAGCGTTGGTTCGGATGGCTACACCTTC.